This TCR beta chain is drawn from a study of T cell responses to AZD1222 COVID-19 vaccine. Trimming shortened V by 5 bases and J by 1 base, and 14 bases separated the two germline ends. Germline V lookup: CDR1 SGHVS, CDR2 FQNEAQ. This CDR3 comprises 15 residues. Some clones are missing from TCRdb's copy, which holds only in-frame ones; the method was immunoSEQ multiplex PCR. The table has roughly 67,000 clones, about three quarters seen once. A remark on this clone: Its antigen remains unidentified.

The study's findings and limits: Donors were largely white British and mainly female; clonal diversity was possibly underestimated. Breadth and depth of Spike-specific TCRs rose after two AZD1222 doses.

The clonotype originates from an adult in good health. This sequence joins TRBV7-8 and TRBJ1-1; a weak D match, TRBD1 (5 bases). This sample comprised peripheral blood, obtained on day 0 of AZD1222 vaccination. The CDR3 DNA sequence: TGTGCCAGCAGCCTACGCGGGGGACGGAACACTGAAGCTTTCTTT. Translated: CASSLRGGRNTEAFF.